The sequence of this T cell receptor (beta chain) was determined in a study of high-grade serous ovarian cancer treatment subgroups. Across the study: Samples averaged about 15,000 reads and approximately 7,000 unique TCR beta rearrangements. Study observations and caveats: Bulk tumor TCR sequencing gave no spatial information.

The CDR3 is made up of 11 amino acids. The ends lost 8 bases at V and 9 bases at J; junction bases unmatched: 7. Germline V gene lookup returns CDR1 DFQATT and CDR2 SNEGSKA (reference sequence). Concerning this clone itself: Its antigen is unidentified.

The tumor samples were collected prior to definitive surgery or chemotherapy. Clones were sequenced by immunoSEQ multiplex PCR, and TCRdb holds only the in-frame ones, with some missing. The table records roughly 6,000 clones, less than 85% of them present only once. The TCR originated in a human donor with high-grade serous ovarian cancer. Material for sequencing was tumor tissue. This rearrangement joins TRBV20-1 to TRBJ2-4, with 7 bases fitting TRBD1. The CDR3, as DNA: TGCAGTCCACAACAGGGGACCATTCAGTACTTC. It codes for CSPQQGTIQYF.